A single sample is the source of the 28 T cell receptor beta chains below, sequenced in a study of cytomegalovirus exposure and HLA in healthy donors. Some clones are missing from TCRdb's copy, which holds only in-frame ones; the method was immunoSEQ multiplex PCR. This table has about 67,000 clones, 94% appearing once. Sequencing was done on a sample of PBMCs. These receptors were taken from a woman aged 18-30 years in good health and CMV-seronegative.

In this sample, this clone turned up once. The J gene is TRBJ1-1, the V gene TRBV7-3; D uncertain. The CDR3 consists of 13 residues. Per the germline V gene, CDR1 is SGHTA and CDR2 is FQGTGA. Trimming cost V 5 bases and J 1 base, with 8 bases left between them. DNA of the CDR3: TGTGCCAGCAGCCAAACAAGGAACACTGAAGCTTTCTTT. Encoded protein: CASSQTRNTEAFF.

This chain links TRBV5-4 with TRBJ2-1, with D possibly matching TRBD2 (6 bases). Germline V CDR1 and CDR2: SGHNT, YYREEE (reference sequence). V lost 0 bases and J lost 1, with 8 bases in between. The CDR3 length is 15 residues. The CDR3 nucleotides read TGTGCCAGCAGCTTGGTAGCGGCATCCTACAATGAGCAGTTCTTC. Translation gives CASSLVAASYNEQFF.

The rearrangement joins TRBV27 to TRBJ1-1, with D unresolved. The CDR3 contains 13 residues. The V end was cut by 1 base, the J end by 1 base, with 4 bases between. The germline CDR1 and CDR2 sequences are MNHEY and SMNVEV (reference sequence). The CDR3 loop is CASSLLANTEAFF. The CDR3 DNA is TGTGCCAGCAGTTTATTAGCGAACACTGAAGCTTTCTTT.

This chain connects TRBV18 to TRBJ2-5; unclear D gene. V was cut by 5 bases and J by 2 bases, with 12 bases left in between. Per the germline V gene, CDR1 is KGHSH and CDR2 is LQKENI. The CDR3 runs 14 residues. The CDR3 DNA is TGTGCCAGCTCAATTTCGGCAGGACAAGAGACCCAGTACTTC. Amino acids: CASSISAGQETQYF.

The CDR3: CASSSGTGSSYEQYF. The CDR3 nucleotides read TGTGCCAGCAGTTCCGGGACAGGGAGCTCCTACGAGCAGTACTTC. The genes are TRBV27 and TRBJ2-7; 9 nucleotides agree with TRBD1. Germline-derived CDR1 and CDR2 are MNHEY and SMNVEV (reference sequence). The CDR3 runs 15 residues. V lost 4 bases and J lost 0; bases outside the gene matches: 4.

The genes are TRBV6-6 and TRBJ1-6; D unresolved. This CDR3 has 12 amino acids. V lost 8 bases, J lost 7 bases, and 9 bases lay in between. Germline assignment: CDR1 MNHNY and CDR2 SVGAGI (reference sequence). CDR3 DNA sequence: TGTGCCAGCGCCAGGCGAAATTCACCCCTCCACTTT. As protein: CASARRNSPLHF.

The gene calls are TRBV9 and TRBJ2-6, with 10 bases fitting TRBD1. V dropped 5 bases and J dropped 2; count of bases not matched to a gene: 7. CDR3 size: 17 residues. Germline CDR1 SGDLS, CDR2 YYNGEE. The DNA of the CDR3 is TGTGCCAGCAGGGCCGGGACAGGGGACCCTGGGGCCAACGTCCTGACTTTC. It is translated as CASRAGTGDPGANVLTF.

The chain links TRBV5-1 to TRBJ2-2, with 7 bases that match TRBD1. The CDR3 runs 18 residues. Germline CDR1 and CDR2: SGHRS and YFSETQ. The trim removed 0 bases at V and 1 base at J, leaving 9 bases unmatched. This CDR3 reads CASSLVPNRGKNTGELFF. Written as DNA, the CDR3 is TGCGCCAGCAGCTTGGTTCCAAACAGGGGCAAGAACACCGGGGAGCTGTTTTTT. The full variable domain, completed using reference TRBV5-1 and TRBJ2-2, is KAGVTQTPRYLIKTRGQQVTLSCSPISGHRSVSWYQQTPGQGLQFLFEYFSETQRNKGNFPGRFSGRQFSNSRSEMNVSTLELGDSALYLCASSLVPNRGKNTGELFFGEGSRLTVL.

The CDR3 here is CASSQQGGGYGYTF. For the CDR3, the DNA is TGTGCCAGCAGCCAACAGGGGGGAGGCTATGGCTACACCTTC. The chain joins TRBV7-2 to TRBJ1-2; 8 bases match TRBD1. In germline, CDR1 is SGHTA, CDR2 FQGNSA. Germline trimming cut 5 bases from V and 4 bases from J; bases unmatched to any gene: 6. The CDR3 extends over 14 amino acids.

The V gene is TRBV5-6, the J gene TRBJ2-5, with 9 nucleotides matching TRBD1. In germline, CDR1 is SGHDT, CDR2 YYEEEE. J was trimmed by 5 bases and V by 4 bases; bases with no gene match: 9. The CDR3 sequence is 15 residues long. CDR3 in amino acids: CASSEIGTGWETQYF. DNA for the CDR3: TGTGCCAGCAGCGAGATAGGGACAGGGTGGGAGACCCAGTACTTC.

The chain joins TRBV28 to TRBJ2-7, with 10 bases matching TRBD1. CDR1 and CDR2 from the germline V gene are MDHEN and SYDVKM. The length of the CDR3 is 14 residues. Unmatched junction bases numbered 6, after V lost 6 bases and J lost 4 bases. The CDR3 DNA reads as TGTGCCAGCAGGCCCCGGACAGGGGGGTACGAGCAGTACTTC. Translation: CASRPRTGGYEQYF.

This clone appeared a single time. V is TRBV5-5 and J is TRBJ2-2; 8 nucleotides align to TRBD1. From germline, CDR1 is SGHKS and CDR2 YYEKEE (reference sequence). The CDR3 consists of 16 residues. The V segment lost 0 bases and the J segment 4 bases; nucleotides outside the gene matches: 5. The CDR3 bases are TGTGCCAGCAGCTTGGTGACAGGGGCGCTCACCGGGGAGCTGTTTTTT. Its translation: CASSLVTGALTGELFF.

The chain recombines TRBV15 with TRBJ1-1; D is uncertain. The CDR3 runs 13 residues. V lost 3 bases and J lost 5, with 10 bases in between. Germline V gives CDR1 LNHNV, CDR2 YYDKDF (reference sequence). This CDR3 reads CATSRRGRTEAFF. The CDR3 bases are TGTGCCACCAGCAGGCGCGGGAGGACTGAAGCTTTCTTT.

This chain connects TRBV2 to TRBJ1-1; D not resolved. V was cut by 7 bases and J by 0 bases, with 18 bases left in between. Looked up from germline, CDR1 is SNHLY and CDR2 is FYNNEI. The CDR3 spans 16 residues. CDR3 region: CASILDRLNLNTEAFF. In nucleotides, the CDR3 is TGTGCCAGCATCCTCGACCGACTCAACTTGAACACTGAAGCTTTCTTT.

The CDR3 DNA sequence: TGTGCCAGCAGTGATCCGGGACTTACCTTAGATGCTACGCAGTATTTT. It codes for CASSDPGLTLDATQYF. The V and J genes are TRBV27 and TRBJ2-3; TRBD2 is a possible D gene (6 bases). This CDR3 comprises 16 residues. Per the germline V gene, CDR1 is MNHEY and CDR2 is SMNVEV (reference sequence). Trimming left V 5 bases short and J 8 bases short, with 23 bases between.

This chain uses TRBV7-9 with TRBJ1-1; D call uncertain. Germline V gene sequence: CDR1 SEHNR, CDR2 FQNEAQ (reference sequence). This CDR3 region has 17 residues. Trimming took 1 base from V and 1 from J, leaving 16 bases between them. CDR3 coding DNA: TGTGCCAGCAGCTTAGGGGAACTTAAAGGGAGGAACACTGAAGCTTTCTTT. It yields the protein CASSLGELKGRNTEAFF.

Remarks on this clone: One end of the junction does not line up with germline, which may come from a read error. V and J are TRBV12-5 and TRBJ2-5; D possibly matches TRBD1 or TRBD2 (6 bases each). The CDR3 consists of 14 residues. The germline V gene encodes CDR1 LGHNT and CDR2 FRNRAP. The CDR3 loop reads CASGLGGLGETQYF. The DNA of the CDR3 is TGTGCTAGTGGCTTGGGGGGCTTGGGTGAGACCCAGTACTTC.

This clone was seen once. The gene calls are TRBV19 and TRBJ1-1, with no clear D. The V end lost 1 base, the J end lost 2 bases, and 8 bases lay between the germline ends. The CDR3 consists of 14 residues. The germline V gene has CDR1 LNHDA and CDR2 SQIVND (reference sequence). CDR3 bases: TGTGCCAGTAGTATAGGAGAGGGTAACACTGAAGCTTTCTTT. Translating gives CASSIGEGNTEAFF.

The chain carries TRBV7-6 and TRBJ2-1, with 9 nucleotides matching TRBD1. V shed 1 base, J shed 4 bases, and the junction held 11 bases outside the gene matches. CDR1 and CDR2 (germline): SGHVS, FNYEAQ. CDR3 length: 18 amino acids. CDR3 in DNA: TGTGCCAGCAGCTTAGGAGGAATCGGGACAGGGAGGTACAATGAGCAGTTCTTC. Residues: CASSLGGIGTGRYNEQFF.

This clone has a single count. The gene calls are TRBV7-2 and TRBJ2-1; tentatively, D is TRBD1 (5 bases). Germline V gene data show CDR1 as SGHTA and CDR2 as FQGNSA. V lost 4 bases to trimming and J lost 6 bases, with 13 bases between them. The CDR3 spans 14 residues. The CDR3 reads CASSYLPQGNEQFF. The CDR3 DNA follows: TGTGCCAGCAGCTACTTGCCTCAGGGCAATGAGCAGTTCTTC. The full variable domain, its missing parts supplied by reference TRBV7-2 and TRBJ2-1, is GAGVSQSPSNKVTEKGKDVELRCDPISGHTALYWYRQSLGQGLEFLIYFQGNSAPDKSGLPSDRFSAERTGGSVSTLTIQRTQQEDSAVYLCASSYLPQGNEQFFGPGTRLTVL.

The chain combines TRBV10-3 with TRBJ1-2; D gene ambiguous. Germline CDR1 is ENHRY and CDR2 is SYGVKD. The CDR3 is 14 residues long. The chain's CDR3 is CAISVGGANYGYTF. Here the CDR3 DNA reads TGTGCAATATCGGTAGGAGGAGCTAACTATGGCTACACCTTC.

This chain links TRBV18 with TRBJ2-5, with 7 bases fitting TRBD1. This CDR3 region has 13 residues. Trimming took 7 bases from V and 5 from J; bases not matched to a gene: 7. CDR1 KGHSH and CDR2 LQKENI come from the germline V gene. CDR3 region: CASLQGNGETQYF. CDR3 sequence (DNA): TGTGCCAGCTTACAGGGGAATGGGGAGACCCAGTACTTC.

V and J are TRBV28 and TRBJ1-3, with D hard to call. The germline V and J ends were trimmed by 7 bases and 0 bases, with 10 bases remaining between them. The CDR3 is 14 residues long. Germline CDR1 is MDHEN and CDR2 is SYDVKM. This CDR3 reads CASTFGSSGNTIYF. The DNA for the CDR3 is TGTGCCAGCACTTTCGGGTCCTCTGGAAACACCATATATTTT.

The V and J genes are TRBV7-2 and TRBJ2-7, with a possible D match to TRBD1 (6 bases). The CDR3 sequence is 14 residues long. V shed 3 bases and J shed 1 base, with 10 bases lying between them. Germline assignment: CDR1 SGHTA and CDR2 FQGNSA. The CDR3, as DNA: TGTGCCAGCAGCTTTTGGGACACATCCTACGAGCAGTACTTC. Translating it yields CASSFWDTSYEQYF.

The V call is TRBV6-5, the J call TRBJ2-2; maybe TRBD1 (6 bases). The germline V gene has CDR1 MNHEY and CDR2 SVGAGI. The CDR3 is 15 amino acids. V was trimmed by 4 bases and J by 1 base, leaving 10 bases between them. The CDR3 DNA is TGTGCCAGCAGTTCTAACAGGGTGAACACCGGGGAGCTGTTTTTT. Residues: CASSSNRVNTGELFF.

CDR3 in amino acids: CASSLSPRGASYNEQFF. CDR3 nucleotides: TGTGCCAGCAGTTTATCGCCCCGGGGGGCCTCCTACAATGAGCAGTTCTTC. The chain recombines TRBV27 with TRBJ2-1, with D perhaps matching TRBD2 (7 bases). Trimming removed 0 bases at V and 0 bases at J, with 12 bases between. Per germline, CDR1 MNHEY and CDR2 SMNVEV (reference sequence). The CDR3 contains 17 residues.

V is TRBV7-2 and J is TRBJ2-3; TRBD1 matches at 8 bases. J was trimmed by 6 bases and V by 5 bases; bases with no gene match: 13. Germline CDR1 and CDR2: SGHTA and FQGNSA. This CDR3 contains 16 residues. The CDR3 bases are TGTGCCAGCAGCCTCTCCCCCCGGACAGGGTTGGATACGCAGTATTTT. Translated: CASSLSPRTGLDTQYF.

This sequence joins TRBV5-1 and TRBJ2-1; 7 bases map to TRBD1. The V and J ends lost 3 bases and 6 bases, in that order; junction bases with no gene match: 6. Germline V gene sequence: CDR1 SGHRS, CDR2 YFSETQ. The CDR3 covers 14 residues. CDR3 nucleotides: TGCGCCAGCAGCTCCTACAGGGGTAGCAATGAGCAGTTCTTC. It codes for CASSSYRGSNEQFF.